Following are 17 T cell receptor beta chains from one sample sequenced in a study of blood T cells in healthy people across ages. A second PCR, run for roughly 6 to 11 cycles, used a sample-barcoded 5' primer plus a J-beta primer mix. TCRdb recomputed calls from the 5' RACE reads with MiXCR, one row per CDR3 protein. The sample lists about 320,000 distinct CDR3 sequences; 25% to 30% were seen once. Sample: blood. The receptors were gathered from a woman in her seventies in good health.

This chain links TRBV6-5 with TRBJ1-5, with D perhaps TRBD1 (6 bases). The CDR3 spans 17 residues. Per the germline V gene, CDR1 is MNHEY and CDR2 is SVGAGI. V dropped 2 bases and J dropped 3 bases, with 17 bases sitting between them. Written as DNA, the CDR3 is TGTGCCAGCAGTTACCCTTTAGGGGGGGCATCCAATCAGCCCCAGCATTTT. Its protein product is CASSYPLGGASNQPQHF.

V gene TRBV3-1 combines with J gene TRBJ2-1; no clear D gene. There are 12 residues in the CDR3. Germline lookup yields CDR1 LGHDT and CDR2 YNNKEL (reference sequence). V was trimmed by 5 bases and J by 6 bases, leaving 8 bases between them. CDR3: CASSNTVNEQFF. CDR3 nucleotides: TGTGCCAGCAGCAATACTGTCAATGAGCAGTTCTTC.

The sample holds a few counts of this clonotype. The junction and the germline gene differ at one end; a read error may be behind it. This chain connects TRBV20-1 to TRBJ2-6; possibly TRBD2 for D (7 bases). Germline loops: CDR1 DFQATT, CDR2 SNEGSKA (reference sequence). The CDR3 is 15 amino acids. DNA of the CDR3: TGCAGTGCTAGTGCGGGGCTACGGGGGGCCGACGTCCTGACTTTC. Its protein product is CSASAGLRGADVLTF.

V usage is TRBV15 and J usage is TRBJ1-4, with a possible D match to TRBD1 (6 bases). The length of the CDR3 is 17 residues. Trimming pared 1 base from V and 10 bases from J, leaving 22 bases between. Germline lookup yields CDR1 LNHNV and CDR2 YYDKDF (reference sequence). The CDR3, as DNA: TGTGCCACCAGCAGAGTGAAAACCGGGACACCCGCCCCAAAACTGTTTTTT. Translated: CATSRVKTGTPAPKLFF.

The CDR3 here is CASSLGGPRAHEQFF. The CDR3 bases are TGTGCCAGCAGCTTGGGGGGACCCAGGGCCCATGAGCAGTTCTTC. The rearrangement uses TRBV13 and TRBJ2-5, with a tentative D call TRBD2 (6 bases). Near its end, the DNA agrees better with TRBJ2-1, so the J call may be wrong. This CDR3 spans 15 amino acids. The germline V gene has CDR1 PRHDT and CDR2 FYEKMQ (reference sequence).

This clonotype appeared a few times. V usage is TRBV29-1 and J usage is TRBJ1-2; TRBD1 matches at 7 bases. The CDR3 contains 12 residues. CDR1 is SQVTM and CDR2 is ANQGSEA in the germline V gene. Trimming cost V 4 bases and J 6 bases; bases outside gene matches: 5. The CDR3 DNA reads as TGCAGCGTTGTCCAGGGGGGAGATGGCTACACCTTC. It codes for CSVVQGGDGYTF.

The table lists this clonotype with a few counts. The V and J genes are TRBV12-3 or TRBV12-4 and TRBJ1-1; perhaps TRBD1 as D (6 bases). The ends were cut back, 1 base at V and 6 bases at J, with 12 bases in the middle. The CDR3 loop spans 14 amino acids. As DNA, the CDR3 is TGTGCCAGCAGTTTAGACGGGGGGCGGGCTGAAGCTTTCTTT. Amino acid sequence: CASSLDGGRAEAFF.

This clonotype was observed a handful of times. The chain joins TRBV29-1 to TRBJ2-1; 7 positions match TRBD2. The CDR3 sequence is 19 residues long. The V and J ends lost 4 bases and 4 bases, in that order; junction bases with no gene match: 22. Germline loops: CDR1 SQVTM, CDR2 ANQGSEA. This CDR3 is CSVGPRGRRAAPRYNEQFF. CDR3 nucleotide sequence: TGCAGCGTTGGACCGCGCGGGAGAAGGGCGGCCCCTCGGTACAATGAGCAGTTCTTC.

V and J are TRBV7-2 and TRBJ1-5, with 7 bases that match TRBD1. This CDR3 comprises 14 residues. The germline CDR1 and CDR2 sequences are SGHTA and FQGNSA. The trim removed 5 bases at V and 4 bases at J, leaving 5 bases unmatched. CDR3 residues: CASSPSGQNQPQHF. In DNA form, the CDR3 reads TGTGCCAGCAGCCCCTCGGGACAGAATCAGCCCCAGCATTTT.

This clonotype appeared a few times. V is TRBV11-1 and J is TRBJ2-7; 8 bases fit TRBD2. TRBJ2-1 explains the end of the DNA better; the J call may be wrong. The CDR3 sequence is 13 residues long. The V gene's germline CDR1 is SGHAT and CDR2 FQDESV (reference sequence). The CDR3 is CASSWAGGREQFF. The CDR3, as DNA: TGTGCCAGCAGCTGGGCGGGGGGCCGGGAGCAGTTCTTC.

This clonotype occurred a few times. CDR3 nucleotide sequence: TGCAGCGCAAGGACAGCAACCCGGTCCGAGCAGTACTTC. Translating gives CSARTATRSEQYF. The chain couples TRBV29-1 to TRBJ2-7; D is possibly TRBD1 (6 bases). CDR1 and CDR2 (germline): SQVTM, ANQGSEA. This CDR3 is 13 amino acids long. Between the trimmed V and J ends, which lost 7 bases and 6 bases, there was a span of 19 bases.

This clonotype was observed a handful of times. CDR3 coding DNA: TGTGCCAGCAGTTTACTTACGAACACTGAAGCTTTCTTT. Encoded protein: CASSLLTNTEAFF. The gene calls are TRBV27 and TRBJ1-1; the D is unclear. This CDR3 contains 13 residues. Germline CDR1 and CDR2: MNHEY and SMNVEV (reference sequence). Trimming removed 2 bases at V and 1 base at J, with 5 bases between.

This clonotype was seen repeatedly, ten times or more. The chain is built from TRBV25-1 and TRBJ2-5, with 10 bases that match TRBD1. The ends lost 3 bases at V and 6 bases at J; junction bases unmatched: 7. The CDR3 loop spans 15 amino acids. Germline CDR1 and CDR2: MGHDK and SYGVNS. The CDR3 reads CASSDRDRGGKTQYF. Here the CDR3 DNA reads TGTGCCAGCAGTGACCGGGACAGGGGAGGAAAGACCCAGTACTTC.

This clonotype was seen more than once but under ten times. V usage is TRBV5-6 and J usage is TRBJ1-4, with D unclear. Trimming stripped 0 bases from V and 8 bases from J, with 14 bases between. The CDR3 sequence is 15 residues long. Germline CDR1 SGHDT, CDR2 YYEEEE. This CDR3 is CASSLDLRGTEKLFF. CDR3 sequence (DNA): TGTGCCAGCAGCTTGGATCTCCGGGGTACGGAAAAACTGTTTTTT.

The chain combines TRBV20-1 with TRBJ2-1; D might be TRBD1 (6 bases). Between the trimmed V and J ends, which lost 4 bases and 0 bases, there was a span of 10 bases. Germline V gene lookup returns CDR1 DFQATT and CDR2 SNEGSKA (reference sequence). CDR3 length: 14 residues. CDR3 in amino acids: CSATGHLSYNEQFF. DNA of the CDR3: TGCAGTGCTACGGGACATCTCTCCTACAATGAGCAGTTCTTC.

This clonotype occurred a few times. CDR3 coding DNA: TGTGCCACCAGCATTAACGCCGGGGAGGGGCAAGTGAACTACGAGCAGTACTTC. Its protein is CATSINAGEGQVNYEQYF. The chain employs TRBV15 and TRBJ2-7; 7 nucleotides line up with TRBD2. V shed 4 bases and J 3 bases; nucleotides not matched to a gene: 18. The germline V gene encodes CDR1 LNHNV and CDR2 YYDKDF (reference sequence). This CDR3 comprises 18 residues.

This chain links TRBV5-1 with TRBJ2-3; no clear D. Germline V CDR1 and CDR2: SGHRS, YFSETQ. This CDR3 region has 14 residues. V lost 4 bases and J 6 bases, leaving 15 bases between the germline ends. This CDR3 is CASSDLQGSDTQYF. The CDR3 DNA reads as TGCGCCAGCAGCGACCTCCAAGGAAGTGATACGCAGTATTTT. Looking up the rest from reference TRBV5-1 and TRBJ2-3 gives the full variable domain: KAGVTQTPRYLIKTRGQQVTLSCSPISGHRSVSWYQQTPGQGLQFLFEYFSETQRNKGNFPGRFSGRQFSNSRSEMNVSTLELGDSALYLCASSDLQGSDTQYFGPGTRLTVL.